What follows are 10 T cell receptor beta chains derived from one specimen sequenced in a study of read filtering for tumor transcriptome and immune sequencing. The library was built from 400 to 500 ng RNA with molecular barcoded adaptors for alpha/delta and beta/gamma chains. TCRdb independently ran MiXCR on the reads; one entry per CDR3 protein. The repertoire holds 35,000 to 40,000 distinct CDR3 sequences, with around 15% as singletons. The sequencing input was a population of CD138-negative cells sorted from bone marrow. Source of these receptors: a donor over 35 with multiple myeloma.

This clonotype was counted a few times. The CDR3 here is CASSVATWDRESYNEQFF. The CDR3 DNA reads as TGCGCCAGCAGTGTAGCAACCTGGGACAGGGAATCCTACAATGAGCAGTTCTTC. The rearrangement uses TRBV10-2 and TRBJ2-1; 9 bases are shared with TRBD1. The CDR3 consists of 18 residues. Germline trimming cut 4 bases from V and 1 base from J; bases unmatched to any gene: 11. Germline V gene lookup returns CDR1 WSHSY and CDR2 SAAADI.

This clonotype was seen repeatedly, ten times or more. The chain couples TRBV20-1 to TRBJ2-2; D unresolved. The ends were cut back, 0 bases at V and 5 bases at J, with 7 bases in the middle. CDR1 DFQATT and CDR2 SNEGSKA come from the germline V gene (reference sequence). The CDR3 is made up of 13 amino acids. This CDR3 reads CSARDLGTGELFF. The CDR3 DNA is TGCAGTGCTAGAGATTTGGGAACCGGGGAGCTGTTTTTT.

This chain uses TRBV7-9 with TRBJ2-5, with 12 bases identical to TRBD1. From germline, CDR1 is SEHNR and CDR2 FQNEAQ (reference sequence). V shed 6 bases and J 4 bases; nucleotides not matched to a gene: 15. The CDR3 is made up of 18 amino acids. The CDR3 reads CASSPGTGGVGRGETQYF. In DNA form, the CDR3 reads TGTGCCAGCAGTCCCGGGACAGGGGGCGTCGGACGGGGAGAGACCCAGTACTTC.

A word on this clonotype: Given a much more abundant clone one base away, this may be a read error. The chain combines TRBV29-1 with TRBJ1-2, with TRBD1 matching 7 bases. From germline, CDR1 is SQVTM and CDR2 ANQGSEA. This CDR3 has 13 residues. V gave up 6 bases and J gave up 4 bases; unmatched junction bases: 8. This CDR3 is CSVLQAGGYGYTF. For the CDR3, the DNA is TGCAGCGTACTACAAGCAGGGGGCTATGGCTACACCTTC.

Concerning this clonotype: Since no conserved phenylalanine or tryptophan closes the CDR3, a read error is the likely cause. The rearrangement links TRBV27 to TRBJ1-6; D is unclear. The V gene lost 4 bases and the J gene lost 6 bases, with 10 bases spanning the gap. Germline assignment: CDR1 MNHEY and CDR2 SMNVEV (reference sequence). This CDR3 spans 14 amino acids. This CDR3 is CASSSGQFNSPLHS. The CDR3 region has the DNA TGTGCCAGCAGTTCTGGGCAGTTTAATTCACCCCTCCACTCT.

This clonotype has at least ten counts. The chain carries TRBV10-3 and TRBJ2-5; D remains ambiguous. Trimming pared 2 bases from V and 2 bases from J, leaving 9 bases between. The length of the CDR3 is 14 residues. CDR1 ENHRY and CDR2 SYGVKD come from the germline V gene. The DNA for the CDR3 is TGTGCCATCAGTGAGAGGGCAGGTCAAGAGACCCAGTACTTC. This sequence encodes CAISERAGQETQYF.

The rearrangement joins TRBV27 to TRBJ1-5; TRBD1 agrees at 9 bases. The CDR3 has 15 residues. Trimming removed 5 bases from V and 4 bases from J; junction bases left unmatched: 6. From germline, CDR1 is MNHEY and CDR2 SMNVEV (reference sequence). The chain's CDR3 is CASSPGQGPNQPQHF. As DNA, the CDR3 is TGTGCCAGCAGTCCAGGACAGGGGCCAAATCAGCCCCAGCATTTT.

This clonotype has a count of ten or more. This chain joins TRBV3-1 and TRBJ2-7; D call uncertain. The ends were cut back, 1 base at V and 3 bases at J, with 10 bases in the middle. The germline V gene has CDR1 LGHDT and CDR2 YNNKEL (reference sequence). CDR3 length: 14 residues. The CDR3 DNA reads TGTGCCAGCAGCCAAGGGAGACATCTCTACGAGCAGTACTTC. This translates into CASSQGRHLYEQYF.

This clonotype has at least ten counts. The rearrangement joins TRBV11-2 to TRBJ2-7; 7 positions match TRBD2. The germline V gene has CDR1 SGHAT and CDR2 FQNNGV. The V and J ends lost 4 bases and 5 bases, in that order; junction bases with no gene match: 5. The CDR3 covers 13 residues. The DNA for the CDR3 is TGTGCCAGCAGCTACCCGGGAGGCCACGAGCAGTACTTC. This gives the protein CASSYPGGHEQYF.

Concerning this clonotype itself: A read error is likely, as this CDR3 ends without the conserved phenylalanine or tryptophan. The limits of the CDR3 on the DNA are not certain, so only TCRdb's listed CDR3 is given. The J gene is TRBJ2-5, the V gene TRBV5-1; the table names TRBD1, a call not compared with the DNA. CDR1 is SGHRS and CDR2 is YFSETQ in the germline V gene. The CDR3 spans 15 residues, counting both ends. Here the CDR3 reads CASSLGLGIQETLYL.